Listed here are 13 T cell receptor beta chains from one sample, sequenced in a study of shared clonotypes between healthy human individuals. Method: immunoSEQ multiplex PCR; TCRdb's copy keeps in-frame clones and lacks some. Here the sample spans some 980,000 clones, around 80% being singletons. Material for sequencing was memory CD4+ T cells sorted from blood. The sample's subset: CD45RA-negative fraction. All receptors derive from a man in his late teens or twenties in good health.

As DNA, the CDR3 is TGTGCCAGCAGTGACCAGGCAGGGGGTCAGCCCCAGCATTTT. Translation: CASSDQAGGQPQHF. The rearrangement joins TRBV6-4 to TRBJ1-5, with 7 bases lining up with TRBD1. This CDR3 has 14 amino acids. CDR1 is MRHNA and CDR2 is SNTAGT in the germline V gene. The ends lost 2 bases at V and 6 bases at J; junction bases unmatched: 4.

The chain links TRBV6-1 to TRBJ1-5; D might be TRBD1 (5 bases). The V and J ends lost 7 bases and 2 bases respectively, with 12 bases between them. Germline CDR1 and CDR2: MNHNS and SASEGT. The CDR3 length is 14 residues. CDR3 in amino acids: CASNLDSGNQPQHF. CDR3 DNA: TGTGCCAGCAATCTTGACAGCGGCAATCAGCCCCAGCATTTT.

The CDR3 sequence: CASMSQGTNSPLHF. CDR3 coding DNA: TGTGCCAGTATGTCACAGGGGACCAATTCACCCCTCCACTTT. The chain recombines TRBV19 with TRBJ1-6, with 7 positions matching TRBD1. CDR3 length equals 14 residues. Per germline, CDR1 LNHDA and CDR2 SQIVND (reference sequence). With V trimmed by 7 bases and J by 7 bases, 7 bases remained unmatched.

The rearrangement uses TRBV19 and TRBJ1-5, with D perhaps TRBD1 (5 bases). V was pared by 0 bases and J by 0 bases, with 21 bases between. This CDR3 is 20 amino acids long. In germline, CDR1 is LNHDA, CDR2 SQIVND (reference sequence). The CDR3 sequence: CASSIDPEFRGGTSNQPQHF. The CDR3 DNA sequence: TGTGCCAGTAGTATAGATCCTGAATTTCGGGGAGGGACTAGCAATCAGCCCCAGCATTTT.

The chain uses TRBV2 and TRBJ2-7; tentative D call: TRBD1 (5 bases). This CDR3 contains 13 residues. The germline V and J ends were trimmed by 2 bases and 6 bases, with 11 bases remaining between them. Germline CDR1 and CDR2: SNHLY and FYNNEI. The CDR3 sequence: CASSESREGEQYF. The CDR3 DNA reads TGTGCCAGCAGTGAAAGCAGGGAAGGCGAGCAGTACTTC.

This clone was recorded once. The chain links TRBV5-1 to TRBJ1-6; D might be TRBD1 (5 bases). The CDR3 consists of 14 residues. CDR1 and CDR2 (germline): SGHRS, YFSETQ. Deletions cut 4 bases from V and 6 bases from J, with 11 bases between. This CDR3 reads CASSDNGGNSPLHF. As DNA, the CDR3 is TGCGCCAGCAGCGACAACGGGGGTAATTCACCCCTCCACTTT.

The table lists this clone with a few counts. The V call is TRBV2, the J call TRBJ1-5, with no clear D. Trimming took 3 bases from V and 0 from J, leaving 15 bases between them. Per germline, CDR1 SNHLY and CDR2 FYNNEI. This CDR3 region has 17 residues. This CDR3 is CASSEGARGFSNQPQHF. CDR3 coding DNA: TGTGCCAGCAGTGAGGGCGCCAGAGGATTTAGCAATCAGCCCCAGCATTTT.

This clone was observed a few times. The V and J genes are TRBV18 and TRBJ1-2; tentative D call: TRBD1 (6 bases). Germline CDR1 KGHSH, CDR2 LQKENI. There are 14 residues in the CDR3. V was trimmed by 0 bases and J by 8 bases, leaving 13 bases between them. As DNA, the CDR3 is TGTGCCAGCTCACCACCGGAGGGGGGGCACGGCTACACCTTC. Protein sequence: CASSPPEGGHGYTF.

As regards this clone: A clone one base away is much larger, so this may be a read error. The sample carries other DNA sequences with the same CDR3. V and J are TRBV5-1 and TRBJ2-2; 8 bases are a match to TRBD1. The CDR3 spans 15 residues. V was clipped by 3 bases and J by 2 bases; unmatched bases: 3. Germline CDR1 reads SGHRS; CDR2 reads YFSETQ. The CDR3: CASSWDRPNTGELFF. The CDR3 DNA reads as TGCGCCAGCAGCTGGGACAGGCCTAACACCGGGGAGCTGTTTTTT.

A note on this clone: The identical CDR3 is also encoded by other nucleotide sequences in the sample. The chain recombines TRBV6-6 with TRBJ1-2, with 7 bases that match TRBD1. V gave up 6 bases and J gave up 4 bases; unmatched junction bases: 5. Germline CDR1 MNHNY, CDR2 SVGAGI (reference sequence). The CDR3 consists of 13 residues. The CDR3 sequence is CASSQGQAYGYTF. The CDR3 DNA sequence: TGTGCCAGCAGCCAAGGACAGGCCTATGGCTACACCTTC.

The V and J genes are TRBV11-2 and TRBJ2-7, with 7 positions matching TRBD2. The CDR3 runs 15 residues. After removal of 0 bases from V and 4 bases from J, the junction contained 6 bases not matched to a gene. The germline gives CDR1 SGHAT, CDR2 FQNNGV. CDR3: CASSLEGGRGYEQYF. The DNA of the CDR3 is TGTGCCAGCAGCTTAGAGGGCGGGAGAGGGTACGAGCAGTACTTC. The full variable domain, with the rest looked up from reference TRBV11-2 and TRBJ2-7, is EAGVAQSPRYKIIEKRQSVAFWCNPISGHATLYWYQQILGQGPKLLIQFQNNGVVDDSQLPKDRFSAERLKGVDSTLKIQPAKLEDSAVYLCASSLEGGRGYEQYFGPGTRLTVT.

The J gene is TRBJ2-7, the V gene TRBV27; D remains unclear. The V end was cut by 3 bases, the J end by 1 base, with 7 bases between. The CDR3 extends over 13 amino acids. Germline lookup yields CDR1 MNHEY and CDR2 SMNVEV (reference sequence). CDR3 nucleotides: TGTGCCAGCAGTTTCGGCCCTTCCTACGAGCAGTACTTC. It yields the protein CASSFGPSYEQYF.

J is TRBJ2-3 and V is TRBV4-3; TRBD1 or TRBD2 may be the D gene (5 bases each). The CDR3 has 16 amino acids. V was clipped by 3 bases and J by 2 bases, with 15 bases between them. Germline CDR1 and CDR2: LGHNA and YSLEER. Here the CDR3 DNA reads TGCGCCAGCAGCCATATCCCGGGGCTCTTCACAGATACGCAGTATTTT. Translating gives CASSHIPGLFTDTQYF.